A single TCR beta chain is shown here with its context. Its antigen is currently not known. Germline trimming: 6 bases from V, 2 bases from J; junction bases outside gene matches: 15. The CDR3 has 18 amino acids, counting the end cysteine and phenylalanine. Here the CDR3 DNA is all that survives: 54 bases in frame from base 1. For CDR1 and CDR2, the germline V gene (reference sequence) lists MNHEY and SMNVEV. The sample comes from a study of cytomegalovirus exposure and HLA in healthy donors listed by TCRdb under 2017. For context, the study as a whole: According to an earlier analysis of 550 to 750 of the donors, roughly 180 million T cells yielded some 120 million unique TCR beta sequences and about 300 Gb of sequence data. Approximately 310 gigabases of sequencing data and 70 million to 85 million unique TCR sequences were included in an early release covering roughly 700 HLA-typed donors. Of the approximately 400 genotyped donors, 75% to 85% were placed in the genetic ancestry cluster associated with self-reported Caucasian donors. The study was designed to test whether signatures of past pathogen exposure could be identified by cataloging public T cell receptors. The study profiled the T cell repertoires of about 640 subjects by immunosequencing and related them to cytomegalovirus serostatus. Besides the first cohort of about 730 subjects, a separate validation cohort made up of over a hundred different subjects was used. To predict cytomegalovirus infection status, the study combined high-throughput TCR immunosequencing, statistical association of individual TCRs with disease status, and machine learning. In a later analysis, previously published TCR beta repertoires from about 670 donors were re-analyzed and high-resolution HLA genotyping was added so that TCR occurrence patterns could be studied. Rather than using new phenotypic data, the later analysis identified candidate immune exposures from TCR beta sequences and from how often those sequences occurred across donors. An earlier analysis of 587 of the donors used high-throughput TCR beta sequencing to judge whether each TCR beta V gene segment behaved as functional or pseudogenic. Donor age, sex, ethnicity and CMV serostatus were compiled alongside the repertoire data. A later genetic analysis used genome-wide SNP genotypes for about 55% of the 666 donors, treating that subset as a discovery cohort. Every repertoire in the discovery cohort had been generated on one and the same sequencing platform. HLA typing covered class I and class II loci at four-digit resolution. The number of typed donors differed by locus: about 629-630 for A, B, C, DRB1 and DQB1; approximately 540 for DQA1; around 580 for DPA1; and roughly 470 for DPB1. Several DR-DQ haplotypes were treated as single units for association and clustering because of strong linkage in the cohort. Across under 500 genotyped donors of the cohort, an average of roughly 250,000 unique TCR beta nucleotide sequences per donor were sequenced, and roughly 20% of those sequences were non-productive. Results and caveats for the whole study, not just this receptor: Because HLA typing was missing for some donors at each locus, association tests included only the typed subset. Correlated functional status among segregating V segments might reflect linkage disequilibrium, but an unknown experimental factor could not be ruled out. Most TCR sequences were observed very rarely across donors, whereas some public TCRs were present in many individuals. The cohort was sequenced for TCR beta chains only, and without alpha or paired-chain data the features that could be detected were limited. CMV serostatus was the only immune exposure information available for the cohort. When HLA alleles, especially DR and DQ, strongly co-occurred, attributing TCR associations to individual alleles was difficult. According to a later analysis, most CMV-associated TCR beta chains appeared to be HLA-restricted, and the HLA associations seemed to be driven largely by CMV exposure. A further reported finding was that TCR beta sequences accurately predicted the HLA-A and HLA-B alleles for most subjects in the first cohort. According to a later analysis, parvovirus B19, influenza, CMV and Epstein-Barr virus appeared linked to several top co-occurrence clusters. Because the 87-base-pair reads could not distinguish some IMGT-functional V segments, including TRBV6-2 and TRBV6-3, those segments were excluded. A few of the identified cytomegalovirus-associated TCR beta chains were confirmed in vitro to be specific for cytomegalovirus antigens. It was suggested by the authors that the approach could potentially be generalized to other disease states and immunological phenotypes. A cluster of highly shared sequence variants was judged likely to represent a technical artifact of the sequencing pipeline. The classifier was reported to diagnose cytomegalovirus status with high specificity and sensitivity in both the original cohort and the validation cohort. A later analysis found that HLA-associated TCR beta chains were more clonally expanded and had lower generation probabilities than equally common non-associated chains. The study listed 164 TCR beta chains as associated with cytomegalovirus. In an earlier analysis of about 540 of the donors, most TCR beta V segments were observed in productive rearrangements about 87% or about 30% of the time, broadly matching IMGT annotations. Compared with the approximately 720-donor mean, donors in an Asian-associated ancestry cluster had fewer N-insertions in productive TCRs, according to a later genetic analysis. Roughly uniform sequencing depth across donors was assumed in presence/absence analyses, although this assumption may not hold. Because counts were too low, 15 to 20 rarely observed V segments, including chromosome 9 orphons, were excluded from the earlier analysis of roughly 580 of the donors. A later analysis found that TCR association rates varied across HLA loci, with DRB1 alleles showing the most associated TCRs and HLA-C alleles the fewest. A later genetic analysis associated a missense DCLRE1C variant with V-gene and J-gene trimming of TCR beta chains, and an independent cohort replicated the association. Specific HLA alleles were associated with around 18,000 TCR beta sequences at a false discovery rate of 0.05 in a later analysis.

In total, 600 or so healthy bone marrow donors made up the cohort. All cohort members were sampled while nominally healthy, although unrecorded immune exposures were likely present. The donor was CMV seronegative and belonged to the group of 320 or so seronegative cohort members. Each donor provided a peripheral blood sample, and peripheral blood mononuclear cells were used for TCR beta sequencing. Genomic DNA extraction from the blood cell samples was performed with the Qiagen DNeasy Blood Extraction Kit. Library prep was done by the immunoSEQ multiplex PCR assay. For the multiplex PCR, a mixture combining 60 forward primers for TCR Vbeta segments and 13 reverse primers for TCR Jbeta segments was used. The CDR3 region of rearranged TCR beta genes was amplified from genomic DNA by a multiplex PCR assay. The Illumina HiSeq System was used to sequence the amplified TCR beta libraries as 87-base-pair reads. Processing in the source paper ran as follows. A later analysis counted about 76 million unique TCR beta chains across the 550 to 800 repertoires, and 10 million to 11 million of these chains were shared by at least two donors. A nearest-neighbor algorithm error-corrected the raw reads and collapsed the reads into unique sequences, merging closely related sequences to remove PCR and sequencing errors. Alignment of CDR3 sequences to IMGT reference sequences was used to assign V, D and J gene segments. For a sequence to be retained, a match of at least six nucleotides to both a V gene segment and a J gene segment was required. Rearrangements were classified as productive when the CDR3 lacked stop codons and remained in frame with V and J, and all other rearrangements were classified as non-productive. CDR3 was defined by IMGT convention, running from the second conserved V-encoded cysteine to the conserved J-encoded phenylalanine. Sequences without an unambiguous match to a single V gene segment were excluded from the earlier analysis of almost 600 of the donors. In an earlier analysis of approximately 500 of the donors, a V segment was called functional when productive rearrangements were above 56.7%, and segregating when the standard deviation between donors exceeded 5%. A statistical classification framework was built to diagnose cytomegalovirus status from the catalog of TCR beta chain sequences. In a later analysis, V and J genes were assigned by comparing TCR nucleotide sequences against IMGT/GENE-DB human TR gene sequences. The TCRdist pipeline was used in a later analysis to assign CDR3 sequences and most-parsimonious VDJ recombination scenarios. A later analysis defined each TCR beta chain by its CDR3 amino acid sequence plus V-gene family, and excluded reads lacking a unique V-gene family. In a later analysis, 500 to 700 highly shared, low-generation-probability nucleotide sequences were removed to address suspected cross-contamination and a sequencing artifact. For each public chain, a later analysis derived a clonal expansion index from normalized ranks of inferred template counts within each repertoire. In a later analysis, generation probabilities were computed with a VDJ recombination model fitted to out-of-frame rearrangements, and the resulting probabilities were checked against IGoR. A later analysis scored TCR-TCR, TCR-HLA and TCR-CMV co-occurrence with hypergeometric tests, applying a repertoire-size bias correction to TCR pairs. False discovery rates were estimated in a later analysis by permuting HLA or CMV assignments 20 times. In a later analysis, co-occurring TCRs were grouped with DBSCAN, and TCRdist sequence similarity was added when clustering was performed within HLA-allele-positive subsets. For co-occurrence clustering, repertoires with fewer than 30,000 or more than 120,000 public chains were excluded, along with five repertoires with anomalous nucleotide sharing. In TCRdb, the immuneACCESS table is reduced to in-frame sequences with V and J assigned. These tables do not hold every clone; where another copy was compared, an unresolved V gene accounts for under half, and the others remain unexplained. The D gene and trimming were derived from the DNA, and the V and J assignments and clone size from that table. This sample's records show some 200,000 clones. Less than 0.85% of the sample lies in the top ten.

Material: PBMCs. The clonotype comes from a boy aged 10-17 years in good health and CMV-seronegative. The rearrangement joined TRBV27 to TRBJ2-3, and 9 junctional nucleotides match TRBD1. The CDR3: CASRSGTGTFYNTDTQYF. The DNA sequence is given as TGTGCCAGCAGATCTGGGACAGGGACTTTCTATAACACAGATACGCAGTATTTT.